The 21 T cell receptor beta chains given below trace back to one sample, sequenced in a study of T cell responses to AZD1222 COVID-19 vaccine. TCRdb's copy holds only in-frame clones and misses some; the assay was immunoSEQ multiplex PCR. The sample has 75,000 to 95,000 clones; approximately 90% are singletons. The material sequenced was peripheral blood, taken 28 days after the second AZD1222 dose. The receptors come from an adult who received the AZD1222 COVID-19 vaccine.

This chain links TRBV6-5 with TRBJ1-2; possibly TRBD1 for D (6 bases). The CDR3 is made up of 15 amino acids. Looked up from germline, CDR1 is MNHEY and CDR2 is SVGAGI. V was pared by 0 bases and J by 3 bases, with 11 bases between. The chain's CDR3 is CASSYSSGEDYGYTF. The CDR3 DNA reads TGTGCCAGCAGTTACTCGTCAGGGGAGGACTATGGCTACACCTTC.

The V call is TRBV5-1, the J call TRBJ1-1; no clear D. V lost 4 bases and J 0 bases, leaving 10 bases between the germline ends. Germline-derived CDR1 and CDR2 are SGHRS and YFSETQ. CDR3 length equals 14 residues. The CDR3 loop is CASSPDILNTEAFF. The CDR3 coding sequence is TGCGCCAGCAGCCCCGATATTTTGAACACTGAAGCTTTCTTT. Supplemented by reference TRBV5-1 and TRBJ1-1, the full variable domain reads KAGVTQTPRYLIKTRGQQVTLSCSPISGHRSVSWYQQTPGQGLQFLFEYFSETQRNKGNFPGRFSGRQFSNSRSEMNVSTLELGDSALYLCASSPDILNTEAFFGQGTRLTVV.

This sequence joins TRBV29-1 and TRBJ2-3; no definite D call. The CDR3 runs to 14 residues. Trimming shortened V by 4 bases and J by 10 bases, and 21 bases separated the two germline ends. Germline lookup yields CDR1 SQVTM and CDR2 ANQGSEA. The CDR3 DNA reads TGCAGCGTTGTTGCGTGGACCTCTGCGATACCGCAGTATTTT. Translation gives CSVVAWTSAIPQYF.

The CDR3 region is CASSLGPSGGYEQYF. CDR3 sequence (DNA): TGTGCCAGCAGCTTAGGCCCTAGCGGGGGGTACGAGCAGTACTTC. The gene calls are TRBV7-9 and TRBJ2-7, with 11 bases identical to TRBD2. Germline loops: CDR1 SEHNR, CDR2 FQNEAQ (reference sequence). The CDR3 covers 15 residues. V dropped 1 base and J dropped 4; count of bases not matched to a gene: 3.

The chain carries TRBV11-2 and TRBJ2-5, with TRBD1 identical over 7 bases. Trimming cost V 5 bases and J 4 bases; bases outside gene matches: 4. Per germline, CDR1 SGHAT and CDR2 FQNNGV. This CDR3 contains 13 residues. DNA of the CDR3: TGTGCCAGCAGCCCCGACAGGGCAGAGACCCAGTACTTC. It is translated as CASSPDRAETQYF.

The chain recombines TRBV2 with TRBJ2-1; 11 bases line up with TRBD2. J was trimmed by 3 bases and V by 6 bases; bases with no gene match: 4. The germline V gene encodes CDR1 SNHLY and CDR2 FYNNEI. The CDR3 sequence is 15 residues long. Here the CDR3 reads CASRAGTSGYNEQFF. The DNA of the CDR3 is TGTGCCAGCAGGGCCGGGACTAGCGGCTACAATGAGCAGTTCTTC.

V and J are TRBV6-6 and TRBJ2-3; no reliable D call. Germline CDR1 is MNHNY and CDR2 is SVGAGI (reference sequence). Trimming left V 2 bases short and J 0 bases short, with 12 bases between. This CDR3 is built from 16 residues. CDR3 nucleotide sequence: TGTGCCAGCAGTTACCCCCCCTATCCTAGCACAGATACGCAGTATTTT. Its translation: CASSYPPYPSTDTQYF.

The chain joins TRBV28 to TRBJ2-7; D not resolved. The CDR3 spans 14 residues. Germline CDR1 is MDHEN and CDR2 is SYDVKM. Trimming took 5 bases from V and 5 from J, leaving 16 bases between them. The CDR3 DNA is TGTGCCAGCAGTGAACTTTCTCTAGATCACGAGCAGTACTTC. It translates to CASSELSLDHEQYF. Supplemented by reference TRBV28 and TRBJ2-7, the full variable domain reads DVKVTQSSRYLVKRTGEKVFLECVQDMDHENMFWYRQDPGLGLRLIYFSYDVKMKEKGDIPEGYSVSREKKERFSLILESASTNQTSMYLCASSELSLDHEQYFGPGTRLTVT.

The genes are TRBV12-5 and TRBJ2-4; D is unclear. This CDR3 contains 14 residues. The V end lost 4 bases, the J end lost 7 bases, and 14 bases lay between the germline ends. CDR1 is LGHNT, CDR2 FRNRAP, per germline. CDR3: CASGSYQSANIQYF. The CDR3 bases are TGTGCTAGTGGTTCGTACCAGTCAGCGAACATTCAGTACTTC.

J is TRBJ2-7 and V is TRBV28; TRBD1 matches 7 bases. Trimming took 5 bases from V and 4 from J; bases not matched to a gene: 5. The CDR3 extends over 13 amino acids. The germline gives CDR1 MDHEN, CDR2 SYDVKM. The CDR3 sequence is CASSMTGRYEQYF. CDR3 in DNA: TGTGCCAGCAGTATGACAGGGCGGTACGAGCAGTACTTC.

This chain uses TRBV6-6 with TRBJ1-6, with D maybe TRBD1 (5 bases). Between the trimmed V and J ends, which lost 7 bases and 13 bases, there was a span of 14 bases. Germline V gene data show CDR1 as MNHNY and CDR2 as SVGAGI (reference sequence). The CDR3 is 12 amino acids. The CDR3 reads CASNSGGPPLHF. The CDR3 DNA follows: TGTGCCAGCAATTCGGGGGGTCCGCCCCTCCACTTT.

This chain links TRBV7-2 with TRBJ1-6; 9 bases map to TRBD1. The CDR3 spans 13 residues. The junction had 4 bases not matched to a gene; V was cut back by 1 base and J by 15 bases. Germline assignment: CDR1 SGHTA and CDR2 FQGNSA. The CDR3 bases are TGTGCCAGCAGCTTAGGGACAGGGGATCTCCTCCACTTT. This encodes CASSLGTGDLLHF.

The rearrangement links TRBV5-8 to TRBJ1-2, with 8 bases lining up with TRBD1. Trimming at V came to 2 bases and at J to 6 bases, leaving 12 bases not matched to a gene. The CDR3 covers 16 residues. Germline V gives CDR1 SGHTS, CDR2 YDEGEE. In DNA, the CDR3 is TGTGCCAGCAGCTTTGCAGGGGGCGCAAACCGGGATGGCTACACCTTC. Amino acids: CASSFAGGANRDGYTF.

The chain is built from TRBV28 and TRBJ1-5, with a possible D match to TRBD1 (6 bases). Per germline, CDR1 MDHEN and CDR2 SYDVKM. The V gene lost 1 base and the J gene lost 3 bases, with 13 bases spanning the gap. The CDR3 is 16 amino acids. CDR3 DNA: TGTGCCAGCAGTTTATCGGGCAGGGGAAACAATCAGCCCCAGCATTTT. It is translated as CASSLSGRGNNQPQHF.

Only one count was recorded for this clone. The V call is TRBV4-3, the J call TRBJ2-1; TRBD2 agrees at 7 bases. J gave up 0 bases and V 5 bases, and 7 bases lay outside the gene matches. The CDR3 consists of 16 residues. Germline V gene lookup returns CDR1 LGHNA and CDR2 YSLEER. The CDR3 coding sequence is TGCGCCAGCAGCGAACTAGCGCTGAGCTCCTACAATGAGCAGTTCTTC. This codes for CASSELALSSYNEQFF.

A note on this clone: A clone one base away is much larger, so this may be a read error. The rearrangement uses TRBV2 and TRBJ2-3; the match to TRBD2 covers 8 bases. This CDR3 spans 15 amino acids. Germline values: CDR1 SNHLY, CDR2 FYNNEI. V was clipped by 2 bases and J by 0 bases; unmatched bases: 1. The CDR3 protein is CASSESSGSTDTQYF. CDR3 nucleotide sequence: TGTGCCAGCAGTGAATCTAGCGGGAGCACAGATACGCAGTATTTT.

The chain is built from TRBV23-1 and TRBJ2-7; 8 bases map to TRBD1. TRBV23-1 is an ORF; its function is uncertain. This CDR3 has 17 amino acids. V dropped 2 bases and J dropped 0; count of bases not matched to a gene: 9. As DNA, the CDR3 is TGCGCCAGCAGTCAACTCCGGGGGACAGGTTTCTCCTACGAGCAGTACTTC. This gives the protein CASSQLRGTGFSYEQYF.

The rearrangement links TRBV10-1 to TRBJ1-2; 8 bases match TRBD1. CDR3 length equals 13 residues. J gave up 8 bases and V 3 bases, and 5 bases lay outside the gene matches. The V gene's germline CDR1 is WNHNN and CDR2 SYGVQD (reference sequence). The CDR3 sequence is CASSDGQGAGYTF. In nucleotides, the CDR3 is TGCGCCAGCAGTGACGGACAGGGTGCGGGCTACACCTTC.

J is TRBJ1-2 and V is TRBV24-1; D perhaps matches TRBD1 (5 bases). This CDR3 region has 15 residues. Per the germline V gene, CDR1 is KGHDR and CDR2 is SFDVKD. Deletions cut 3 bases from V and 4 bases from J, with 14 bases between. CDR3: CATSDPTGYAYGYTF. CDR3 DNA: TGTGCCACCAGTGATCCTACAGGTTACGCCTATGGCTACACCTTC.

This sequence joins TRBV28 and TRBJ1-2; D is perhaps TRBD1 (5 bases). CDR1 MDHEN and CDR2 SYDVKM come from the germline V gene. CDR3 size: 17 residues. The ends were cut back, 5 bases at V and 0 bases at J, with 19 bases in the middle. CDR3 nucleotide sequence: TGTGCCAGCAGTGCCCCCCCGGGTGGGGGAGCTAACTATGGCTACACCTTC. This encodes CASSAPPGGGANYGYTF.

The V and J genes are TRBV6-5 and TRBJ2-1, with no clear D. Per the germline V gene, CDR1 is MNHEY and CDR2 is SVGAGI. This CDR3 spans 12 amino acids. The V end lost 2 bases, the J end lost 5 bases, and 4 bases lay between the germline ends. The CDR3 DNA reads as TGTGCCAGCAGTTACGAGAACAATGAGCAGTTCTTC. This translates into CASSYENNEQFF.